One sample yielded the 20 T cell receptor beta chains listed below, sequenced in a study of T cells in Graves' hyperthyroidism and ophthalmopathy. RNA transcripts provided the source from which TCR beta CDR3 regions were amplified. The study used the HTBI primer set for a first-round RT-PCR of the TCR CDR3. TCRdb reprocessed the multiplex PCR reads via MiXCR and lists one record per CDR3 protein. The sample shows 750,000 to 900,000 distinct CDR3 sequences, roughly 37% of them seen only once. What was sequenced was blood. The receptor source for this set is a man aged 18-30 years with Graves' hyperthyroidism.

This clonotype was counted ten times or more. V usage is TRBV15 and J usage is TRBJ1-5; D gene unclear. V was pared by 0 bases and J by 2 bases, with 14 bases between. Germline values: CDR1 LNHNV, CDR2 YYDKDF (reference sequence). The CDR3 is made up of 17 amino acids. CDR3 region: CATSRDPPLGGNQPQHF. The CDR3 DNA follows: TGTGCCACCAGCAGAGACCCTCCACTTGGGGGCAATCAGCCCCAGCATTTT.

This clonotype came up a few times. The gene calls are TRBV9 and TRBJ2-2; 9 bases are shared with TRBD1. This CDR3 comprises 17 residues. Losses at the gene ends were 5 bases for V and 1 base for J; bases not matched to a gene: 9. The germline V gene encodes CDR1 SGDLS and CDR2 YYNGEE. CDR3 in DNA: TGTGCCAGCAGTGAGACATGGGGACAGGGGAACACCGGGGAGCTGTTTTTT. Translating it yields CASSETWGQGNTGELFF.

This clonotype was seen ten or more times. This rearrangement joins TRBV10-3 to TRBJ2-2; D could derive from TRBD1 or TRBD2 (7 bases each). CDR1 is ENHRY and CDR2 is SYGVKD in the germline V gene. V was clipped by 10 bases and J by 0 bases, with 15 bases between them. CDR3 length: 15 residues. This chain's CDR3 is CATRGGQTNTGELFF. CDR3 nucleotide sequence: TGTGCCACCAGGGGGGGACAGACGAACACCGGGGAGCTGTTTTTT.

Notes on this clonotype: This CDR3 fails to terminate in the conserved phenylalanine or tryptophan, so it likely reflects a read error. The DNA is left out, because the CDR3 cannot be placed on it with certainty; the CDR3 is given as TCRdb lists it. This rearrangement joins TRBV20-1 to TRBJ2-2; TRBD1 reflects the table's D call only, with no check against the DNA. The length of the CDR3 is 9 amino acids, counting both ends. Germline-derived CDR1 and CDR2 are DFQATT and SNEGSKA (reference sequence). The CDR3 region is CSATGGRAG.

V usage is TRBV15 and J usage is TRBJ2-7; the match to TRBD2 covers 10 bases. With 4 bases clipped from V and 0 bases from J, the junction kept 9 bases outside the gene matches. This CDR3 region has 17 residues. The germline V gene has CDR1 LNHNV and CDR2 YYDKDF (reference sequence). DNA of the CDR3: TGTGCCACCAGCAAAGCTAGCGGGGGCCGGATCTCCTACGAGCAGTACTTC. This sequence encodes CATSKASGGRISYEQYF. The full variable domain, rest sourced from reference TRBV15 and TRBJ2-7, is DAMVIQNPRYQVTQFGKPVTLSCSQTLNHNVMYWYQQKSSQAPKLLFHYYDKDFNNEADTPDNFQSRRPNTSFCFLDIRSPGLGDTAMYLCATSKASGGRISYEQYFGPGTRLTVT.

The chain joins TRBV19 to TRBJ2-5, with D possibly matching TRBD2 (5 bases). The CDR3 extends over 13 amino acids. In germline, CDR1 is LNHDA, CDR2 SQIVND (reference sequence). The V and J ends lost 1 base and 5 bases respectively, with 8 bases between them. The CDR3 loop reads CASSIGGLETQYF. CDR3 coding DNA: TGTGCCAGTAGTATAGGAGGACTCGAGACCCAGTACTTC.

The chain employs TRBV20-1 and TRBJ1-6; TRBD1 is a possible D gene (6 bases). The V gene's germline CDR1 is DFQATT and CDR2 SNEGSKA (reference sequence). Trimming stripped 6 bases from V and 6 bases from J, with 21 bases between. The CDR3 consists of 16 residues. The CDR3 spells CSAVEGGGLLNSPLHF. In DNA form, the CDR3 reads TGCAGTGCCGTCGAGGGGGGAGGGTTACTTAATTCACCCCTCCACTTT.

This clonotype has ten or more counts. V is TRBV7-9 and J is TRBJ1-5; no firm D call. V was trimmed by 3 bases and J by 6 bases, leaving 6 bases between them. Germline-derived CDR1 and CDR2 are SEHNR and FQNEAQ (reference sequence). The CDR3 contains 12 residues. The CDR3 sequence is CASSFAGQPQHF. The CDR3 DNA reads TGTGCCAGCAGCTTCGCCGGTCAGCCCCAGCATTTT.

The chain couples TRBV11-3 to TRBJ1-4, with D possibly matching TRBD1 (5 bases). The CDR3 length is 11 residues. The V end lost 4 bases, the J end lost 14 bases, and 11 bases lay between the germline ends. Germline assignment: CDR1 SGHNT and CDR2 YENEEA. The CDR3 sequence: CASSSGTGLFF. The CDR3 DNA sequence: TGTGCCAGCAGCTCCGGGACCGGTCTGTTTTTT.

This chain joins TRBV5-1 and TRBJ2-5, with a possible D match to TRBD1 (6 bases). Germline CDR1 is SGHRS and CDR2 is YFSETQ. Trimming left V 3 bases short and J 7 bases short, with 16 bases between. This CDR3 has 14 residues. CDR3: CASSSGDARPTQYF. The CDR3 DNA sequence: TGCGCCAGCAGCTCAGGGGACGCCCGGCCGACCCAGTACTTC.

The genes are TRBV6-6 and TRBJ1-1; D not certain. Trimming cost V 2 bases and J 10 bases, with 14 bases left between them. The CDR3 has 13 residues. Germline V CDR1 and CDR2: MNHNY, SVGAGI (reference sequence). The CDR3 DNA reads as TGTGCCAGCAGTTACGTTGTATCCTCCCGAGCTTTCTTT. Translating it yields CASSYVVSSRAFF.

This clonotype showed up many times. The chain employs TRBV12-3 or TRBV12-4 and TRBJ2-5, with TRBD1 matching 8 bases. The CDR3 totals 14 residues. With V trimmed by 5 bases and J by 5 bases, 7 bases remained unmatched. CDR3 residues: CASSLSGGKETQYF. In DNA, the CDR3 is TGTGCCAGCAGTCTTTCAGGGGGCAAGGAGACCCAGTACTTC.

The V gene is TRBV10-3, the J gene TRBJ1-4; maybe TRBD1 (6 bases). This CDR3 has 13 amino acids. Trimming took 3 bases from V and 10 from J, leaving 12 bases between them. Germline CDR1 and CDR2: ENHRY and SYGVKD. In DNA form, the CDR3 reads TGTGCCATCAGTGATGCTAGGGGGGGAAAACTGTTTTTT. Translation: CAISDARGGKLFF.

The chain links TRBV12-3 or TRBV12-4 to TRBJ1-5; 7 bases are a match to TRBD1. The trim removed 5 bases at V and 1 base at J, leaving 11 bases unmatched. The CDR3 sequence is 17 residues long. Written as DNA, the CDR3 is TGTGCCAGCAGTACCTACGGGACAGAGGAGAGCAATCAGCCCCAGCATTTT. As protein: CASSTYGTEESNQPQHF.

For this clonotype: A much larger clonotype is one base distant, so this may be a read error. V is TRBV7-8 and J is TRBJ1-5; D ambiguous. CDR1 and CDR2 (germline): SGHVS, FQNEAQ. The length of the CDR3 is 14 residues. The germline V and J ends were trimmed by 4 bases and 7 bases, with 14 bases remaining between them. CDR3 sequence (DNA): TGTGCCAGCAGCTCAAGTCCATTCGGACAGCCCCAGCATTTT. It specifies CASSSSPFGQPQHF.

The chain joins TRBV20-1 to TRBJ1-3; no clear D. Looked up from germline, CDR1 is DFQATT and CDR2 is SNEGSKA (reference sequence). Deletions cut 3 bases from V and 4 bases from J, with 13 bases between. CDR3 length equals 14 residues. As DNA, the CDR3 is TGCAGTGCTAGCTTCGGGGTCTCCGGAAACACCATATATTTT. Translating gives CSASFGVSGNTIYF.

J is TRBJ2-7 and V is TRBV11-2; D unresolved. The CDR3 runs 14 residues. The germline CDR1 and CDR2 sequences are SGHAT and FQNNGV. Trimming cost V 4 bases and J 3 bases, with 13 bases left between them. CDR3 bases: TGTGCCAGCAGCTCCCTTGATATGGGCTACGAGCAGTACTTC. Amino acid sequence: CASSSLDMGYEQYF. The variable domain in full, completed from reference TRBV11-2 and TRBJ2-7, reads EAGVAQSPRYKIIEKRQSVAFWCNPISGHATLYWYQQILGQGPKLLIQFQNNGVVDDSQLPKDRFSAERLKGVDSTLKIQPAKLEDSAVYLCASSSLDMGYEQYFGPGTRLTVT.

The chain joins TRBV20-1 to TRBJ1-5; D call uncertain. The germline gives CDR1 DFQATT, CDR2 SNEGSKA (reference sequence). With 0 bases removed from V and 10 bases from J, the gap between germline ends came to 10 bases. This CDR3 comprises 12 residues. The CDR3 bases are TGCAGTGCTAGAGATGGCGCCCGACCCCAGCATTTT. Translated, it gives CSARDGARPQHF.

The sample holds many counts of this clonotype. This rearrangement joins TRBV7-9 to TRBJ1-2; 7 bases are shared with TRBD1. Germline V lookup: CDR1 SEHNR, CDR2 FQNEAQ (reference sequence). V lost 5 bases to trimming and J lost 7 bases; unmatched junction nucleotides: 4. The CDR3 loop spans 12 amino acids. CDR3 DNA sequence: TGTGCCAGCAGCGTACAGGGGACTGGCTACACCTTC. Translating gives CASSVQGTGYTF.

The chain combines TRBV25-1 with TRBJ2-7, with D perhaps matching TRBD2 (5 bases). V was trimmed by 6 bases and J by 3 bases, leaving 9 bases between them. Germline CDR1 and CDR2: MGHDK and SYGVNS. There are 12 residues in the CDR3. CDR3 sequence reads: CASRLEGYEQYF. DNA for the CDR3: TGTGCCAGCAGACTAGAGGGCTACGAGCAGTACTTC.